The 29 T cell receptor beta chains below come from one sample, sequenced in a study of blood T cell repertoires in COVID-19. The assay was immunoSEQ multiplex PCR, and TCRdb's table has in-frame clones only and misses some. The sample holds fewer than 400,000 clones, roughly 87% seen once. The specimen sequenced was PBMCs or T cells enriched from blood (not recorded which). The receptors were sampled from a woman aged 18-35 years who had recovered from COVID-19.

This CDR3 reads CATRDSLSTEAFF. CDR3 bases: TGTGCCACTAGGGACAGCTTGAGCACTGAAGCTTTCTTT. V usage is TRBV28 and J usage is TRBJ1-1; the match to TRBD1 covers 7 bases. CDR3 length: 13 residues. The V gene's germline CDR1 is MDHEN and CDR2 SYDVKM. Trimming took 10 bases from V and 4 from J; bases not matched to a gene: 9.

J is TRBJ2-7 and V is TRBV5-6, with 7 bases lining up with TRBD1. The CDR3 loop spans 16 amino acids. Germline assignment: CDR1 SGHDT and CDR2 YYEEEE. The V gene end was trimmed by 4 bases and the J gene end by 2 bases; junction bases not matched to a gene: 12. The CDR3 region is CASSPFHDRDPYEQYF. CDR3 in DNA: TGTGCCAGCAGCCCTTTCCATGACAGGGACCCCTACGAGCAGTACTTC.

The V and J genes are TRBV15 and TRBJ1-4; possibly TRBD1 for D (5 bases). Germline CDR1 is LNHNV and CDR2 is YYDKDF (reference sequence). CDR3 length equals 15 residues. V shed 5 bases and J shed 5 bases, with 15 bases lying between them. The CDR3, as DNA: TGTGCCACCAGCCCACTGGACAAACCGAATGAAAAACTGTTTTTT. Translation: CATSPLDKPNEKLFF.

The gene calls are TRBV11-1 and TRBJ1-2; 7 bases match TRBD1. This CDR3 spans 12 amino acids. V gave up 5 bases and J gave up 8 bases; unmatched junction bases: 5. Germline assignment: CDR1 SGHAT and CDR2 FQDESV (reference sequence). CDR3 DNA sequence: TGTGCCAGCAGCAGAGACAGGGTGGGCTACACCTTC. It encodes CASSRDRVGYTF. The whole variable domain, filled in from reference TRBV11-1 and TRBJ1-2, reads EAEVAQSPRYKITEKSQAVAFWCDPISGHATLYWYRQILGQGPELLVQFQDESVVDDSQLPKDRFSAERLKGVDSTLKIQPAELGDSAMYLCASSRDRVGYTFGSGTRLTVV.

The count of this clone is one. CDR3: CASSLSMGQESGYTF. DNA of the CDR3: TGTGCCAGCAGTTTAAGTATGGGACAGGAGTCGGGCTACACCTTC. This chain joins TRBV28 and TRBJ1-2; 8 nucleotides line up with TRBD1. The CDR3 loop spans 15 amino acids. Germline-derived CDR1 and CDR2 are MDHEN and SYDVKM. The V segment lost 2 bases and the J segment 8 bases; nucleotides outside the gene matches: 10.

The CDR3 sequence is CASSQESGTDQETQYF. CDR3 coding DNA: TGTGCCAGCAGCCAAGAGTCCGGGACAGACCAAGAGACCCAGTACTTC. The V and J genes are TRBV4-2 and TRBJ2-5; 7 bases map to TRBD1. V lost 0 bases to trimming and J lost 0 bases; unmatched junction nucleotides: 4. Germline V CDR1 and CDR2: LGHNA, YNFKEQ. The CDR3 covers 16 residues.

The rearrangement uses TRBV6-5 and TRBJ2-1; tentative D call: TRBD2 (5 bases). Germline CDR1 MNHEY, CDR2 SVGAGI. The CDR3 consists of 16 residues. V was trimmed by 1 base and J by 7 bases, leaving 17 bases between them. This chain's CDR3 is CASSYYLAVRKNEQFF. The CDR3 DNA reads TGTGCCAGCAGTTACTATCTAGCCGTAAGGAAAAATGAGCAGTTCTTC.

The V call is TRBV6-1, the J call TRBJ2-7; TRBD1 matches 8 bases. Trimming at V came to 2 bases and at J to 4 bases, leaving 13 bases not matched to a gene. The CDR3 covers 17 residues. CDR1 and CDR2 (germline): MNHNS, SASEGT. The chain's CDR3 is CASSETPPDRDSYEQYF. The CDR3 nucleotides read TGTGCCAGCAGTGAAACCCCGCCGGACAGGGATTCGTACGAGCAGTACTTC.

The chain carries TRBV15 and TRBJ1-4, with 9 bases fitting TRBD1. Looked up from germline, CDR1 is LNHNV and CDR2 is YYDKDF (reference sequence). Unmatched junction bases numbered 7, after V lost 0 bases and J lost 8 bases. The CDR3 covers 16 residues. The chain's CDR3 is CATSRDPGQGEEKLFF. CDR3 sequence (DNA): TGTGCCACCAGCAGAGATCCGGGACAGGGTGAAGAAAAACTGTTTTTT.

The J gene is TRBJ2-1, the V gene TRBV7-2; 7 bases agree with TRBD1. Germline assignment: CDR1 SGHTA and CDR2 FQGNSA. J was trimmed by 0 bases and V by 3 bases; bases with no gene match: 11. This CDR3 spans 18 amino acids. This CDR3 is CASSFPRTGGSSYNEQFF. The CDR3 DNA reads as TGTGCCAGCAGCTTCCCACGGACAGGTGGGAGCTCCTACAATGAGCAGTTCTTC.

The chain uses TRBV2 and TRBJ2-4, with 7 bases matching TRBD1. Germline V CDR1 and CDR2: SNHLY, FYNNEI. The CDR3 loop spans 15 amino acids. The V gene end was trimmed by 5 bases and the J gene end by 5 bases; junction bases not matched to a gene: 9. The CDR3 loop is CASSQMTGIQNIQYF. CDR3 sequence (DNA): TGTGCCAGCAGTCAAATGACAGGGATCCAAAACATTCAGTACTTC.

The chain has TRBV28 and TRBJ1-2; possible D gene TRBD1, 5 bases. The CDR3 is 10 residues long. Germline V gene lookup returns CDR1 MDHEN and CDR2 SYDVKM. V lost 11 bases and J lost 4, with 8 bases in between. The CDR3 sequence: CACGGYGYTF. The CDR3 DNA reads as TGTGCCTGCGGGGGCTATGGCTACACCTTC.

This clone appeared a few times. The chain couples TRBV19 to TRBJ1-2; D gene unclear. V shed 3 bases and J shed 3 bases, with 11 bases lying between them. Germline V gives CDR1 LNHDA, CDR2 SQIVND (reference sequence). The CDR3 has 14 residues. The CDR3 sequence is CASSMQRLHYGYTF. CDR3 nucleotides: TGTGCCAGTAGTATGCAGCGACTCCACTATGGCTACACCTTC.

The chain's CDR3 is CASSARASEVEQFF. The CDR3 nucleotides read TGTGCCAGCAGCGCGAGGGCCAGCGAGGTTGAGCAGTTCTTC. The chain combines TRBV6-6 with TRBJ2-1, with D possibly TRBD2 on 5 matching bases. With 6 bases removed from V and 9 bases from J, the gap between germline ends came to 18 bases. The CDR3 runs 14 residues. In germline, CDR1 is MNHNY, CDR2 SVGAGI (reference sequence).

J is TRBJ2-5 and V is TRBV9; 11 bases are a match to TRBD2. This CDR3 is built from 15 residues. CDR1 is SGDLS, CDR2 YYNGEE, per germline. J lost 4 bases, V lost 1 base, and 3 bases had no gene match. For the CDR3, the DNA is TGTGCCAGCAGCGTATCGCTAGCGGGGGGAGAGACCCAGTACTTC. Its protein is CASSVSLAGGETQYF.

Turning to this clone: Other nucleotide sequences in the sample specify the same CDR3. This chain joins TRBV7-2 and TRBJ2-2, with D unclear. The CDR3 runs 13 residues. V was cut by 5 bases and J by 1 base, with 5 bases left in between. Germline CDR1 and CDR2: SGHTA and FQGNSA. CDR3 DNA sequence: TGTGCCAGCAGCCTTAGGAACACCGGGGAGCTGTTTTTT. This gives the protein CASSLRNTGELFF.

The CDR3 is CASSGETGSKTDTGELFF. Written as DNA, the CDR3 is TGTGCCAGCAGTGGAGAGACAGGGTCTAAAACCGACACCGGGGAGCTGTTTTTT. This chain links TRBV6-1 with TRBJ2-2; the match to TRBD1 covers 7 bases. There are 18 residues in the CDR3. CDR1 is MNHNS and CDR2 is SASEGT in the germline V gene. V shed 4 bases, J shed 3 bases, and the junction held 14 bases outside the gene matches.

V usage is TRBV19 and J usage is TRBJ1-1; D is uncertain. The CDR3 extends over 13 amino acids. The ends were cut back, 2 bases at V and 3 bases at J, with 7 bases in the middle. From germline, CDR1 is LNHDA and CDR2 SQIVND (reference sequence). CDR3 residues: CASSIILYTEAFF. CDR3 nucleotide sequence: TGTGCCAGTAGTATAATCCTATACACTGAAGCTTTCTTT.

The genes are TRBV24-1 and TRBJ2-1, with 10 bases lining up with TRBD2. With V trimmed by 3 bases and J by 7 bases, 8 bases remained unmatched. CDR1 is KGHDR, CDR2 SFDVKD, per germline. The CDR3 is made up of 16 amino acids. The CDR3 reads CATSDTSGGARNEQFF. The CDR3 nucleotides read TGTGCCACCAGTGATACGAGCGGGGGGGCACGTAATGAGCAGTTCTTC.

The J gene is TRBJ2-7, the V gene TRBV6-5; weak D call: TRBD1 (5 bases). This CDR3 is 14 amino acids long. V was cut by 2 bases and J by 5 bases, with 13 bases left in between. CDR1 and CDR2 from the germline V gene are MNHEY and SVGAGI. The CDR3 protein is CASSYNQGLNEQYF. DNA for the CDR3: TGTGCCAGCAGTTACAATCAGGGTCTGAACGAGCAGTACTTC.

The chain combines TRBV6-5 with TRBJ1-2; no clear D gene. Trimming pared 2 bases from V and 8 bases from J, leaving 12 bases between. This CDR3 has 13 amino acids. Per the germline V gene, CDR1 is MNHEY and CDR2 is SVGAGI. The CDR3 nucleotides read TGTGCCAGCAGTTACAGGGAGTCCTTGGGCTACACCTTC. This codes for CASSYRESLGYTF.

This chain uses TRBV5-1 with TRBJ1-2; 9 bases are shared with TRBD1. Trimming at V came to 7 bases and at J to 7 bases, leaving 17 bases not matched to a gene. The CDR3 has 16 amino acids. The germline V gene encodes CDR1 SGHRS and CDR2 YFSETQ. CDR3 sequence (DNA): TGCGCCAGCCGAACCTCTGTGGGGACAGGGCATAGTGGCTACACCTTC. This encodes CASRTSVGTGHSGYTF.

This clone was counted ten times or more. J is TRBJ1-1 and V is TRBV9; the D gene is possibly TRBD1 (5 bases). This CDR3 region has 14 residues. From germline, CDR1 is SGDLS and CDR2 YYNGEE. V was shortened by 5 bases and J by 2 bases, with 13 bases between the two germline ends. This CDR3 is CASSPGTPNTEAFF. The CDR3 DNA is TGTGCCAGCAGTCCCGGGACTCCTAACACTGAAGCTTTCTTT.

V usage is TRBV5-8 and J usage is TRBJ1-6, with D hard to call. The V and J ends lost 2 bases and 14 bases respectively, with 11 bases between them. CDR1 SGHTS and CDR2 YDEGEE come from the germline V gene. The CDR3 runs to 12 residues. CDR3 sequence: CASSLARGTLHF. The CDR3 bases are TGTGCCAGCAGCTTAGCACGGGGAACCCTCCACTTT.

This clone was found once. The chain couples TRBV5-1 to TRBJ2-1; maybe TRBD2 (6 bases). V lost 5 bases and J lost 0, with 12 bases in between. This CDR3 has 15 residues. The germline gives CDR1 SGHRS, CDR2 YFSETQ. For the CDR3, the DNA is TGCGCCAGCAGGGAGGGTGCCGGCTCCTACAATGAGCAGTTCTTC. Translating gives CASREGAGSYNEQFF.

This chain uses TRBV4-3 with TRBJ2-1; 9 nucleotides align to TRBD2. Germline lookup yields CDR1 LGHNA and CDR2 YSLEER. V shed 1 base and J 4 bases; nucleotides not matched to a gene: 8. The length of the CDR3 is 17 residues. This CDR3 is CASSQARAREGYNEQFF. In nucleotides, the CDR3 is TGCGCCAGCAGCCAAGCCCGGGCGCGGGAGGGTTACAATGAGCAGTTCTTC.

The rearrangement uses TRBV28 and TRBJ1-3, with a tentative D call TRBD1 (5 bases). V was clipped by 2 bases and J by 4 bases, with 12 bases between them. Germline V gene sequence: CDR1 MDHEN, CDR2 SYDVKM. CDR3 length: 15 amino acids. CDR3 loop: CASSLRAGSGNTIYF. CDR3 nucleotide sequence: TGTGCCAGCAGTTTAAGGGCAGGGTCAGGAAACACCATATATTTT.

The chain is built from TRBV7-9 and TRBJ1-1; D gene uncertain. Between the trimmed V and J ends, which lost 5 bases and 11 bases, there was a span of 12 bases. CDR1 SEHNR and CDR2 FQNEAQ come from the germline V gene (reference sequence). This CDR3 is 11 amino acids long. CDR3 nucleotides: TGTGCCAGCAGCCCATCTTTAGCTGCTTTCTTT. Its translation is CASSPSLAAFF. The full variable domain, with the rest looked up from reference TRBV7-9 and TRBJ1-1, is DTGVSQNPRHKITKRGQNVTFRCDPISEHNRLYWYRQTLGQGPEFLTYFQNEAQLEKSRLLSDRFSAERPKGSFSTLEIQRTEQGDSAMYLCASSPSLAAFFGQGTRLTVV.

The chain has TRBV3-1 (or the pseudogene TRBV3-2) and TRBJ2-7; D might be TRBD1 (5 bases). Germline V CDR1 and CDR2: LGHDT, YNNKEL (reference sequence). V dropped 0 bases and J dropped 4 bases, with 19 bases sitting between them. This CDR3 spans 17 amino acids. Written as DNA, the CDR3 is TGTGCCAGCAGCCAAGAAACGTTGCGACAGATGAGATACGAGCAGTACTTC. This translates into CASSQETLRQMRYEQYF.